One and the same sample provided the 27 T cell receptor beta chains below, sequenced in a study of T-cell memory formation after mild COVID-19. TCRdb called the 5' RACE reads again in MiXCR, with one record for every CDR3 protein. The table has about 560,000 distinct CDR3 sequences, 17% seen once. The specimen was PBMCs or a T cell subset sorted from them (not recorded which). The receptors were gathered from an adult woman who had mild COVID-19 (a few samples of this study predate the infection). Cell type and time point are not known.

This clonotype was counted a few times. The rearrangement uses TRBV24-1 and TRBJ2-3; 8 bases are shared with TRBD1. Germline CDR1 is KGHDR and CDR2 is SFDVKD. The CDR3 consists of 15 residues. The trim removed 4 bases at V and 5 bases at J, leaving 7 bases unmatched. The CDR3 DNA reads as TGTGCCACCAGTGAGCCCGGACAGGGAGGAGATACGCAGTATTTT. Encoded protein: CATSEPGQGGDTQYF.

V and J are TRBV7-2 and TRBJ2-7, with D possibly TRBD1 on 5 matching bases. Trimming removed 2 bases at V and 3 bases at J, with 17 bases between. The CDR3 loop spans 16 amino acids. In germline, CDR1 is SGHTA, CDR2 FQGNSA. The DNA for the CDR3 is TGTGCCAGCAGCTTAAGGTCTAAGGGGCTGGTCTACGAGCAGTACTTC. Its protein is CASSLRSKGLVYEQYF.

The rearrangement links TRBV6-5 to TRBJ2-1; D remains ambiguous. The CDR3 runs to 14 residues. Between the trimmed V and J ends, which lost 7 bases and 8 bases, there was a span of 18 bases. Germline CDR1 MNHEY, CDR2 SVGAGI. The CDR3, as DNA: TGTGCCAGCAAAAGGGTTGGGCGGTTCGATGAGCAGTTCTTC. Protein: CASKRVGRFDEQFF.

The chain combines TRBV30 with TRBJ2-7; no clear D gene. Germline lookup yields CDR1 GTSNPN and CDR2 SVGIG (reference sequence). This CDR3 is 13 amino acids long. Trimming stripped 5 bases from V and 0 bases from J, with 11 bases between. CDR3 sequence: CAWERQSSYEQYF. The DNA of the CDR3 is TGTGCCTGGGAACGCCAGAGCTCCTACGAGCAGTACTTC.

This clonotype was seen a handful of times. The rearrangement uses TRBV19 and TRBJ1-5, with D possibly being TRBD1 (5 bases). The CDR3 covers 14 residues. V lost 3 bases and J 5 bases, leaving 11 bases between the germline ends. Germline CDR1 reads LNHDA; CDR2 reads SQIVND (reference sequence). CDR3 protein: CASSMGQGHQPQHF. The CDR3 DNA is TGTGCCAGTAGTATGGGGCAGGGCCATCAGCCCCAGCATTTT.

V usage is TRBV7-8 and J usage is TRBJ1-1; D gene unclear. Germline-derived CDR1 and CDR2 are SGHVS and FQNEAQ. This CDR3 comprises 14 residues. V lost 1 base to trimming and J lost 7 bases, with 13 bases between them. CDR3 in DNA: TGTGCCAGCAGCTTAGGATTTGGGGATGGTGAAGCTTTCTTT. It yields the protein CASSLGFGDGEAFF.

This clonotype was recorded a few times. V usage is TRBV29-1 and J usage is TRBJ2-5; tentative D call: TRBD2 (5 bases). The germline V gene encodes CDR1 SQVTM and CDR2 ANQGSEA. The CDR3 loop spans 12 amino acids. With 5 bases removed from V and 7 bases from J, the gap between germline ends came to 14 bases. The CDR3 coding sequence is TGCAGCGTTCCCCGTACAAGCGGGACCCAGTACTTC. Amino acids: CSVPRTSGTQYF.

The chain links TRBV7-2 to TRBJ2-7; D not resolved. Between the trimmed V and J ends, which lost 2 bases and 5 bases, there was a span of 10 bases. Germline V gives CDR1 SGHTA, CDR2 FQGNSA. There are 13 residues in the CDR3. The CDR3 sequence is CASSLRTEHEQYF. The CDR3 DNA reads as TGTGCCAGCAGCTTACGGACCGAGCACGAGCAGTACTTC.

This clonotype occurred a few times. This chain joins TRBV20-1 and TRBJ1-1; D call uncertain. CDR1 DFQATT and CDR2 SNEGSKA come from the germline V gene (reference sequence). The length of the CDR3 is 13 residues. V was pared by 0 bases and J by 2 bases, with 7 bases between. This CDR3 is CSAREGSNTEAFF. As DNA, the CDR3 is TGCAGTGCTAGAGAGGGGTCCAACACTGAAGCTTTCTTT.

V is TRBV29-1 and J is TRBJ2-1; either TRBD1 or TRBD2 may fit D (5 bases each). The CDR3 sequence is 14 residues long. Germline V gene lookup returns CDR1 SQVTM and CDR2 ANQGSEA. Trimming stripped 3 bases from V and 9 bases from J, with 18 bases between. The CDR3 loop is CSVDTTWGSGEQFF. In nucleotides, the CDR3 is TGCAGCGTTGATACCACCTGGGGGTCTGGTGAGCAGTTCTTC.

CDR3 region: CASSTGQEKGYTF. The CDR3 DNA is TGTGCCAGCAGCACGGGACAGGAAAAGGGCTACACCTTC. The V call is TRBV12-3 or TRBV12-4, the J call TRBJ1-2; 8 bases align to TRBD1. This CDR3 region has 13 residues. Trimming at V came to 6 bases and at J to 8 bases, leaving 8 bases not matched to a gene.

This chain uses TRBV24-1 with TRBJ2-1, with TRBD2 matching over 12 bases. This CDR3 region has 16 residues. Germline V gene sequence: CDR1 KGHDR, CDR2 SFDVKD. V dropped 4 bases and J dropped 2; count of bases not matched to a gene: 2. CDR3 in amino acids: CATSETSGRTYNEQFF. DNA for the CDR3: TGTGCCACCAGTGAAACTAGCGGGAGGACCTACAATGAGCAGTTCTTC.

This chain connects TRBV4-2 to TRBJ2-5, with a tentative D call TRBD2 (5 bases). Germline V gene data show CDR1 as LGHNA and CDR2 as YNFKEQ. Trimming removed 3 bases at V and 2 bases at J, with 25 bases between. The CDR3 is made up of 19 amino acids. The CDR3 loop reads CASSQGSWRKKSWQETQYF. CDR3 coding DNA: TGTGCCAGCAGCCAGGGCTCCTGGAGGAAGAAGAGTTGGCAAGAGACCCAGTACTTC.

The chain has TRBV5-1 and TRBJ2-3; 11 bases map to TRBD1. CDR3 size: 15 residues. The trim removed 1 base at V and 5 bases at J, leaving 3 bases unmatched. Germline V CDR1 and CDR2: SGHRS, YFSETQ. The CDR3 DNA follows: TGCGCCAGCAGCTTGACGGGACAGGGGGTAGATACGCAGTATTTT. This encodes CASSLTGQGVDTQYF.

V and J are TRBV7-9 and TRBJ2-1; 11 bases are shared with TRBD2. This CDR3 region has 14 residues. The ends lost 6 bases at V and 6 bases at J; junction bases unmatched: 4. Germline V gene data show CDR1 as SEHNR and CDR2 as FQNEAQ (reference sequence). DNA for the CDR3: TGTGCCAGCAGTTGGACTAGCGGGCCCAATGAGCAGTTCTTC. Translated: CASSWTSGPNEQFF.

This chain links TRBV11-2 with TRBJ2-2; D unresolved. This CDR3 is built from 15 residues. V lost 2 bases and J lost 1, with 8 bases in between. Germline-derived CDR1 and CDR2 are SGHAT and FQNNGV. The CDR3 region is CASSLSLLNTGELFF. The CDR3 nucleotides are TGTGCCAGCAGCTTAAGTCTTCTGAACACCGGGGAGCTGTTTTTT.

The rearrangement uses TRBV7-3 and TRBJ2-3; D could derive from TRBD1 or TRBD2 (5 bases each). V was cut by 5 bases and J by 0 bases, with 9 bases left in between. The CDR3 covers 14 residues. Per germline, CDR1 SGHTA and CDR2 FQGTGA. CDR3 amino acids: CASSKGRSTDTQYF. The CDR3 nucleotides are TGTGCCAGCAGCAAGGGACGGAGCACAGATACGCAGTATTTT.

The chain combines TRBV7-6 with TRBJ2-6, with 9 nucleotides matching TRBD1. Unmatched junction bases numbered 11, after V lost 5 bases and J lost 0 bases. Germline V gene data show CDR1 as SGHVS and CDR2 as FNYEAQ. The CDR3 consists of 19 residues. The chain's CDR3 is CASSRLTGGSLSGANVLTF. CDR3 in DNA: TGTGCCAGCAGCCGACTTACAGGGGGCAGCCTCTCTGGGGCCAACGTCCTGACTTTC.

This chain connects TRBV12-3 or TRBV12-4 to TRBJ1-1; D is ambiguous. The V gene lost 3 bases and the J gene lost 4 bases, with 9 bases spanning the gap. This CDR3 spans 13 amino acids. CDR3 sequence: CASSFMRATEAFF. CDR3 in DNA: TGTGCCAGCAGTTTTATGAGGGCCACTGAAGCTTTCTTT.

This clonotype turned up a few times. The rearrangement links TRBV21-1 to TRBJ2-1; the listed D gene, TRBD1, was not tested against the DNA. TRBV21-1 is classified as a pseudogene. CDR3 size: 15 residues. The DNA for the CDR3 is TGTGCCAGCAGGAAGGGGGGGGACCCCTACAATGAGCAGTTCTTC. Its translation: CASRKGGDPYNEQFF.

The table lists this clonotype with a few counts. The chain combines TRBV5-4 with TRBJ2-3, with TRBD2 identical over 10 bases. This CDR3 is 15 amino acids long. The V segment lost 4 bases and the J segment 2 bases; nucleotides outside the gene matches: 4. Germline V gene data show CDR1 as SGHNT and CDR2 as YYREEE (reference sequence). The CDR3 protein is CASSGGTSATDTQYF. Here the CDR3 DNA reads TGTGCCAGCAGCGGGGGGACTAGCGCCACAGATACGCAGTATTTT.

This clonotype was picked up a small number of times. The chain couples TRBV2 to TRBJ2-2; D possibly corresponds to TRBD2 (6 bases). CDR1 is SNHLY and CDR2 is FYNNEI in the germline V gene. CDR3 length: 11 residues. V gave up 7 bases and J gave up 8 bases, with 8 bases separating them. The DNA of the CDR3 is TGTGCCAGCAACGGACTAGGGGAGCTGTTTTTT. This gives the protein CASNGLGELFF.

V usage is TRBV5-1 and J usage is TRBJ2-1; possible D gene TRBD1, 5 bases. The germline V gene has CDR1 SGHRS and CDR2 YFSETQ. The CDR3 totals 15 residues. Trimming took off 7 bases at V and 5 bases at J, with 19 bases between the two ends. The CDR3: CASYRRAGLNNEQFF. CDR3 in DNA: TGCGCCAGCTACCGCCGGGCAGGGCTCAACAATGAGCAGTTCTTC.

The CDR3 bases are TGCAGTGCTAGGCATCTCCGGGACACGATCTCCTACGAGCAGTACTTC. It yields the protein CSARHLRDTISYEQYF. The rearrangement uses TRBV20-1 and TRBJ2-7, with D possibly TRBD1 on 6 matching bases. This CDR3 contains 16 residues. Germline V gene data show CDR1 as DFQATT and CDR2 as SNEGSKA (reference sequence). The ends were cut back, 3 bases at V and 0 bases at J, with 18 bases in the middle.

The table lists this clonotype with a few counts. V gene TRBV7-9 combines with J gene TRBJ2-7, with D perhaps matching TRBD1 or TRBD2 (5 bases each). The CDR3 loop spans 15 amino acids. The V end lost 5 bases, the J end lost 3 bases, and 17 bases lay between the germline ends. CDR1 and CDR2 from the germline V gene are SEHNR and FQNEAQ (reference sequence). DNA of the CDR3: TGTGCCAGCAGCCACGCCGGGACGGCCAGCTACGAGCAGTACTTC. It specifies CASSHAGTASYEQYF.

This clonotype has only a few counts. The chain is built from TRBV7-9 and TRBJ2-1; D is perhaps TRBD1 (6 bases). CDR1 and CDR2 (germline): SEHNR, FQNEAQ (reference sequence). V was pared by 3 bases and J by 1 base, with 13 bases between. This CDR3 has 16 residues. The CDR3 loop reads CASSLGRGRSYNEQFF. DNA for the CDR3: TGTGCCAGCAGCTTGGGCAGGGGTAGGTCCTACAATGAGCAGTTCTTC.

This chain links TRBV3-1 with TRBJ2-7; 9 bases match TRBD2. CDR3 length: 16 residues. With 0 bases clipped from V and 5 bases from J, the junction kept 8 bases outside the gene matches. CDR1 is LGHDT, CDR2 YNNKEL, per germline (reference sequence). DNA for the CDR3: TGTGCCAGCAGCCAAGATATATCTAGCGGGACCCACGAGCAGTACTTC. Translating gives CASSQDISSGTHEQYF.